This TCR beta chain is drawn from a study of metastatic and nonmetastatic thyroid tumors. This CDR3 region has 15 residues. With 3 bases clipped from V and 3 bases from J, the junction kept 3 bases outside the gene matches. Per the germline V gene, CDR1 is SGHNT and CDR2 is YENEEA. Using MiXCR, TCRdb re-called clones from the PCR reads. The repertoire holds under 55,000 clones, with around a sixth as singletons. There are many counts of this clone. Each patient went into thyroid surgery without having received any treatment. The sample comprised blood. The clonotype comes from a female donor with papillary thyroid cancer or a benign thyroid nodule (not recorded which). Some clones in this sample may be carry-over from other donors' samples. The chain carries TRBV11-3 and TRBJ2-1; 9 nucleotides line up with TRBD1. The CDR3 loop is CASSLGQGIYNEQFF. The CDR3 nucleotides read TGTGCCAGCAGCTTGGGACAGGGTATCTACAATGAGCAGTTCTTC.